The sequence of this T cell receptor beta chain was determined in a study of T cells after yellow fever vaccination. 5'RACE template switching produced TCR cDNA carrying a universal primer site and UMIs. TCRdb reprocessed the 5' RACE reads via MiXCR and lists one record per CDR3 protein. This table has roughly 190,000 distinct CDR3 sequences, around 10% appearing once. Per the germline V gene, CDR1 is SGHTA and CDR2 is FQGNSA. V gave up 4 bases and J gave up 2 bases; unmatched junction bases: 8. CDR3 length equals 16 residues. Only a few counts were recorded for this clonotype. The sequence was obtained from a man between 18 and 29 years old who received the YFV17D yellow fever vaccine. The chain recombines TRBV7-2 with TRBJ2-1; 7 bases fit TRBD2. The specimen was CD8+ T cells sorted from PBMCs, collected 15 days after the yellow fever booster vaccination. The CDR3 loop reads CASSYSQRGPYNEQFF. CDR3 DNA sequence: TGTGCCAGCAGCTACTCCCAGCGGGGCCCCTACAATGAGCAGTTCTTC. Filled out from reference TRBV7-2 and TRBJ2-1, the complete variable domain reads GAGVSQSPSNKVTEKGKDVELRCDPISGHTALYWYRQSLGQGLEFLIYFQGNSAPDKSGLPSDRFSAERTGGSVSTLTIQRTQQEDSAVYLCASSYSQRGPYNEQFFGPGTRLTVL.